This T cell receptor (beta chain) was obtained from a study of somatic mutations in cytotoxic T cells in rheumatoid arthritis. The wider study: Flow-sorting brought some V beta antibody-stained T-cell populations to nearly 100% purity, V beta1+ cells sequenced for TCRB among them.

Germline CDR1 and CDR2: MNHEY and SMNVEV (reference sequence). The CDR3 is made up of 14 amino acids. Between the trimmed V and J ends, which lost 6 bases and 0 bases, there was a span of 11 bases. TCRdb's table, derived via immunoSEQ multiplex PCR, lists solely in-frame clones and lacks some. The sample yields around 24,000 clones, more than 75% seen once. The chain links TRBV27 to TRBJ1-1; D not resolved. The receptor comes from a man aged 45-65 years in good health. The sample consisted of CD8+ T cells sorted from blood. CDR3 protein: CASRTVVMNTEAFF. CDR3 nucleotide sequence: TGTGCCAGCAGAACCGTGGTGATGAACACTGAAGCTTTCTTT.